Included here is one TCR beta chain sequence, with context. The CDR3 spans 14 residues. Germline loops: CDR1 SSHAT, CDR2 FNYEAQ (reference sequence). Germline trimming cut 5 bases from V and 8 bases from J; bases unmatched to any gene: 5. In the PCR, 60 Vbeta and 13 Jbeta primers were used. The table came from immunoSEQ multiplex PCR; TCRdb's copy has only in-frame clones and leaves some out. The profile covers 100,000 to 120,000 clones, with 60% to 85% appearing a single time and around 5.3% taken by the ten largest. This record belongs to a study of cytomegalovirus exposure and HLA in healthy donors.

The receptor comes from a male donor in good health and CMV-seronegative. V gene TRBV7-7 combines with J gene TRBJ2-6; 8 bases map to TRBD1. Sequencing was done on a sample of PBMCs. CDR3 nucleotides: TGTGCCAGCAGCCCAGGACAGGGTTCCAACGTCCTGACTTTC. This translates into CASSPGQGSNVLTF.